The rows below give T cell receptor beta chains drawn from one sample of a study of patients and donors after allogeneic stem cell transplantation. TCRdb ran MiXCR on the RT-PCR reads and lists one entry per CDR3 protein. This table holds roughly 230,000 distinct CDR3 sequences, roughly 15% found once. The sequencing input was blood, either unsorted or a sorted T cell fraction (not recorded which). Receptors originate from a human donor who was either an allogeneic HSCT recipient or a stem cell or donor lymphocyte infusion donor (not recorded which). It is not recorded whose cells these are; they may come from a transplant donor. The CDR3 runs from the conserved cysteine through the conserved F or W. The D gene is left open where the match is weak. Size is omitted from some rows. Given values are once, few, many or a class for expanded clones.

-,TRBJ2-1,TRBV9,many,TGTGCCAGCAGCCCGACCGACAATGAGCAGTTCTTC,CASSPTDNEQFF
-,TRBJ2-3,TRBV6-2/TRBV6-3,few,TGTGCCAGCAGTTACACCAGACCGGCGCAGTATTTT,CASSYTRPAQYF
TRBD2,TRBJ2-2,TRBV5-6,many,TGTGCCAGCAGCCCCGGACTAGCGCGGAACACCGGGGAGCTGTTTTTT,CASSPGLARNTGELFF
-,TRBJ1-3,TRBV7-6,few,TGTGCCAGCAGCCAACTGGTCTCTGGAAACACCATATATTTT,CASSQLVSGNTIYF
-,TRBJ2-1,TRBV11-2,few,TGTGCCAGCAGCTTAGCCTTGGGCAGCTCCTACAATGAGCAGTTCTTC,CASSLALGSSYNEQFF
-,TRBJ1-1,TRBV12-3/TRBV12-4,few,TGTGCCAGCTTTTATGAGATGGGCACTGAAGCTTTCTTT,CASFYEMGTEAFF
-,TRBJ1-1,TRBV6-1,few,TGTGCCAGCAGCTCGGGAGATCTGGGGGGAAACACTGAAGCTTTCTTT,CASSSGDLGGNTEAFF
-,TRBJ2-5,TRBV27,-,TGTGCCAGCAGACAGGCTGATTTTAAGACCCAGTACTTC,CASRQADFKTQYF
-,TRBJ1-6,TRBV7-9,-,TGTGCCAGCAGCTTAATGCGGGACAATTCACCCCTCCACTTT,CASSLMRDNSPLHF
-,TRBJ1-2,TRBV18,few,TGTGCCAGCTCACCGCAGACAGACTATGGCTACACCTTC,CASSPQTDYGYTF
-,TRBJ1-6,TRBV21-1,few,TGTGCCAGCAACCGAAAGGCCTGGGGTTCACCCCTCCACTTT,CASNRKAWGSPLHF
TRBD1,TRBJ1-6,TRBV11-1,-,TGTGCCAGCAGCTGGACAGGGGGCAAGGCTGGACCGCCTTCACCCCTCCACTTT,CASSWTGGKAGPPSPLHF
-,TRBJ2-1,TRBV28,-,TGTGCCAGCAACCCGGGACCCTACAATGAGCAGTTCTTC,CASNPGPYNEQFF
TRBD1,TRBJ1-6,TRBV29-1,few,TGCAGCGTTGGGGACAGGGGTAATCCACCCCTCCACTTT,CSVGDRGNPPLHF
TRBD2,TRBJ2-3,TRBV20-1,few,TGCAGTGCTACACGCATGCGGGGGGGAGTTGGCACAGATACGCAGTATTTT,CSATRMRGGVGTDTQYF
TRBD1,TRBJ2-7,TRBV5-1,many,TGCGCCAGCAGCAAAGGGGGACAGGGATCCTACGAGCAGTACTTC,CASSKGGQGSYEQYF
-,TRBJ2-2,TRBV5-1,-,TGCGCCAGCAGCGATCTATCCCGGGCGAACACCGGGGAGCTGTTTTTT,CASSDLSRANTGELFF
-,TRBJ2-5,TRBV12-3/TRBV12-4,few,TGTGCCAGCAGTCCCCTTAGCCAGCAGGAGACCCAGTACTTC,CASSPLSQQETQYF
-,TRBJ2-1,TRBV7-2,many,TGTGCCAGCCCCGGGTCAACGGCCACGAGGGGGGAGCAGTTCTTC,CASPGSTATRGEQFF
-,TRBJ2-5,TRBV10-3,many,TGTGCCGCTCAAACGAGGGAACAAGAGACCCAGTACTTC,CAAQTREQETQYF
TRBD1,TRBJ2-5,TRBV10-3,-,TGTGCCATCAGTGAGCAGACAGGGCAGACCCAGTACTTC,CAISEQTGQTQYF
TRBD2,TRBJ2-3,TRBV20-1,many,TGCAGTGCCCCGACTAGCGGGAGACAAGATACGCAGTATTTT,CSAPTSGRQDTQYF
TRBD2,TRBJ2-1,TRBV4-1,-,TGCGCCAGAAGCCAAGATAAGCGAGGTAGCGGGAAAGTGCAGTTCTTC,CARSQDKRGSGKVQFF
-,TRBJ2-7,TRBV3-1,-,TGTGCCAGCAGCCAAGAACCCCGGGCAGACTACGAGCAGTACTTC,CASSQEPRADYEQYF
TRBD1,TRBJ1-3,TRBV9,many,TGTGCCAGCAGCGAGGCAGGGGGGAGAGGAAACACCATATATTTT,CASSEAGGRGNTIYF
TRBD1,TRBJ1-2,TRBV27,-,TGTGCCAGCAAGGGGCAGGGGGCATCGGTGTATGGCTACACCTTC,CASKGQGASVYGYTF
-,TRBJ2-3,TRBV6-4,few,TGTGCCAGCAGTGACTCCGCGGGCCTAGGGACAGATACGCAGTATTTT,CASSDSAGLGTDTQYF